This TCR beta chain stems from a study of T cells in narcolepsy. This CDR3 contains 15 residues. The junction had 13 bases not matched to a gene; V was cut back by 8 bases and J by 3 bases. The germline gives CDR1 SGDLS, CDR2 YYNGEE. To note about this clone: Its antigen is unidentified.

Study-wide results and limits: Same-patient CSF and blood CD4+ T cell clonotypes included HCRT-specific and TRIB2-specific autoreactive ones.

Clones were read by immunoSEQ multiplex PCR, and TCRdb kept only the in-frame ones, dropping some. The sample shows 37,000 or so clones, about 85% of them seen only once. The V call is TRBV9, the J call TRBJ1-1; 7 nucleotides line up with TRBD1. This clonotype originated in a human donor with narcolepsy. Sequencing was carried out using CD45RA- memory CD4+ T cells from PBMCs. CDR3 loop: CASSVQGRGDTEAFF. As DNA, the CDR3 is TGTGCCAGTTCGGTACAGGGGCGCGGGGACACTGAAGCTTTCTTT.